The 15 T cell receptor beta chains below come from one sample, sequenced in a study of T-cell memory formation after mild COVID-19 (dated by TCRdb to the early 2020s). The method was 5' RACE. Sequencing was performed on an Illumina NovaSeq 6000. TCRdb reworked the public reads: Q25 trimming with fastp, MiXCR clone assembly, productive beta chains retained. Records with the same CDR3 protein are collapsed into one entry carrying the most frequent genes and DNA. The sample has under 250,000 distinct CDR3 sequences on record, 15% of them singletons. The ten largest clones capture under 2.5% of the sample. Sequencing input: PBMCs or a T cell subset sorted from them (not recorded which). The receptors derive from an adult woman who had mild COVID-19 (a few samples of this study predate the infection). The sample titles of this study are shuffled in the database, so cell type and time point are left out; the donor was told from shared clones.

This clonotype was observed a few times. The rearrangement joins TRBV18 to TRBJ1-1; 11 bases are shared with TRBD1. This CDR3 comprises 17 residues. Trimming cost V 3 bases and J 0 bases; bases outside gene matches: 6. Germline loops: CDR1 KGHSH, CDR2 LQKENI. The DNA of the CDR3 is TGTGCCAGCTCACCCCGTGGACAGGGGGCAATGAACACTGAAGCTTTCTTT. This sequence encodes CASSPRGQGAMNTEAFF.

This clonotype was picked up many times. The CDR3 sequence is CASSQDLSYGELFF. The DNA of the CDR3 is TGTGCCAGCAGCCAAGATCTGAGCTACGGGGAGCTGTTTTTT. The J gene is TRBJ2-2, the V gene TRBV3-1, with D unclear. V was trimmed by 0 bases and J by 7 bases, leaving 9 bases between them. CDR3 size: 14 residues. Germline V gives CDR1 LGHDT, CDR2 YNNKEL (reference sequence).

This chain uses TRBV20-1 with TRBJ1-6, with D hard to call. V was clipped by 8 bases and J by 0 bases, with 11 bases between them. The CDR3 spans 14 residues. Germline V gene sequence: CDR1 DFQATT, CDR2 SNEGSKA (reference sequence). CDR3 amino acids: CSPQPSSYNSPLHF. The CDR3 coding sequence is TGCAGTCCACAGCCGAGCTCCTATAATTCACCCCTCCACTTT.

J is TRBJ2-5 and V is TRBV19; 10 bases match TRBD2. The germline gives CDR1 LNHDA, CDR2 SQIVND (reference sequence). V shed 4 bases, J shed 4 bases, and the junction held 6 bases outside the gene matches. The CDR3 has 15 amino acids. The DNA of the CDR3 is TGTGCCAGTAGTACTAGCGGGAGAGGGGGAGAGACCCAGTACTTC. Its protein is CASSTSGRGGETQYF.

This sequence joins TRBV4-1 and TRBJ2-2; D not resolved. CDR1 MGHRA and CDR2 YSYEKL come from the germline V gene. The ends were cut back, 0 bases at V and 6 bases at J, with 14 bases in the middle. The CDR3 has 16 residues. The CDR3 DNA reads TGCGCCAGCAGCCAAGATCAGGATAGGGCCTCCGGGGAGCTGTTTTTT. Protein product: CASSQDQDRASGELFF.

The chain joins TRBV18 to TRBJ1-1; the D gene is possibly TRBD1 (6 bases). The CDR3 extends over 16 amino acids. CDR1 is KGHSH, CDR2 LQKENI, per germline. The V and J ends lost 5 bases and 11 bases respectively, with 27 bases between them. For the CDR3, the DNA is TGTGCCAGCTCAGGCGGTACCGACCGACAGGCCCCACCCGCTTTCTTT. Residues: CASSGGTDRQAPPAFF.

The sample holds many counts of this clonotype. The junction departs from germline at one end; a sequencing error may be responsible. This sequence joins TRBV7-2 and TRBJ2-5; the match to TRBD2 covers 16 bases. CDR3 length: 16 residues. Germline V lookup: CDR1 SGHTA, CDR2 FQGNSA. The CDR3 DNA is TGTGCCAGCAGCTCGGGACTAGCGGGAGGGCAAGGGACCCAGTACTTC. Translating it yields CASSSGLAGGQGTQYF.

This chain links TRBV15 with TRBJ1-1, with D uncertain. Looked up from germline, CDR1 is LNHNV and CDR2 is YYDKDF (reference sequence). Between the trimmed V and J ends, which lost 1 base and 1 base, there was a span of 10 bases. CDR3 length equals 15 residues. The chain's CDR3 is CATSRVLGWNTEAFF. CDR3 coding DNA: TGTGCCACCAGCAGAGTATTGGGATGGAACACTGAAGCTTTCTTT. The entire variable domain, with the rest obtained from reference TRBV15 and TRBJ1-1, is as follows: DAMVIQNPRYQVTQFGKPVTLSCSQTLNHNVMYWYQQKSSQAPKLLFHYYDKDFNNEADTPDNFQSRRPNTSFCFLDIRSPGLGDTAMYLCATSRVLGWNTEAFFGQGTRLTVV.

CDR3 residues: CRGDLGSTEAFF. For the CDR3, the DNA is TGCAGGGGGGACTTAGGAAGCACTGAAGCTTTCTTT. The chain joins TRBV20-1 to TRBJ1-1; the D gene is possibly TRBD1 (5 bases). CDR3 size: 12 residues. Germline CDR1 is DFQATT and CDR2 is SNEGSKA (reference sequence).

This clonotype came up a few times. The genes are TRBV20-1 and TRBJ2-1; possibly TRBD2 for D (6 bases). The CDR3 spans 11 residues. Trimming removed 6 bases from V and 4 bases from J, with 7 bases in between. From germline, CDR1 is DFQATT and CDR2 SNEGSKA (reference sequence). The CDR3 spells CSAAGYNEQFF. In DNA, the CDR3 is TGCAGTGCAGCGGGTTACAATGAGCAGTTCTTC.

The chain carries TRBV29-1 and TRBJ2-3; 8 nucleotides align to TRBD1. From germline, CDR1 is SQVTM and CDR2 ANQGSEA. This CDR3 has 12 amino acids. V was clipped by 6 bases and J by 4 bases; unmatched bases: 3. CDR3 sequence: CSVTGEADTQYF. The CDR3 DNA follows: TGCAGCGTGACAGGGGAGGCAGATACGCAGTATTTT.

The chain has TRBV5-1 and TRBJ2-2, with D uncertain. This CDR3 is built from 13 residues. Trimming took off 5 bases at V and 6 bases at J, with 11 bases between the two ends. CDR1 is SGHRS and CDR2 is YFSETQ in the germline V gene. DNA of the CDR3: TGCGCCAGCAGTCAGGTGGCGTCCGGGGAGCTGTTTTTT. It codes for CASSQVASGELFF.

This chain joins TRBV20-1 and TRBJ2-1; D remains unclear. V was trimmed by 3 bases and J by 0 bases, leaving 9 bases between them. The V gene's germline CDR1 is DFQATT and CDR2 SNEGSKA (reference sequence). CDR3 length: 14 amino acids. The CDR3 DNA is TGCAGTGCTAGTCTGCGGCGCTCCTACAATGAGCAGTTCTTC. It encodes CSASLRRSYNEQFF.

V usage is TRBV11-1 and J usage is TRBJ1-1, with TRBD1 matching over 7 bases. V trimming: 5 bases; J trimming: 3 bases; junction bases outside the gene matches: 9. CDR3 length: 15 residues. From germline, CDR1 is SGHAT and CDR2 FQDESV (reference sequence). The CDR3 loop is CASSNDREGYTEAFF. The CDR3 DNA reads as TGTGCCAGCAGCAACGACAGGGAGGGGTACACTGAAGCTTTCTTT.

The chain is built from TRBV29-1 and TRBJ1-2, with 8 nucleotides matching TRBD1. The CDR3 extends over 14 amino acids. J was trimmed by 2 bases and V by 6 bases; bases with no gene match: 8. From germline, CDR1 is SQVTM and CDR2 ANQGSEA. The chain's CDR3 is CSVARTGSNYGYTF. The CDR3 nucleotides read TGCAGCGTGGCAAGGACAGGGAGCAACTATGGCTACACCTTC.